The 13 T cell receptor beta chains presented below share a single source sample, sequenced in a study of CD4+ T cells in melanoma. Profiled with immunoSEQ multiplex PCR; TCRdb holds only in-frame clones, not every one. The sample carries some 150,000 clones, 85% to 95% recorded once. All receptors derive from a human donor with melanoma.

In DNA form, the CDR3 reads TGTGCCAGCAGCTTAGGTTACAGACAGCCGAACACTGAAGCTTTCTTT. This gives the protein CASSLGYRQPNTEAFF. This chain links TRBV7-8 with TRBJ1-1, with D possibly being TRBD1 (5 bases). The CDR3 covers 16 residues. CDR1 is SGHVS, CDR2 FQNEAQ, per germline. Trimming cost V 1 base and J 1 base, with 13 bases left between them.

The V call is TRBV5-8, the J call TRBJ2-7; perhaps TRBD2 as D (6 bases). CDR1 SGHTS and CDR2 YDEGEE come from the germline V gene. V lost 3 bases and J lost 4, with 14 bases in between. This CDR3 contains 14 residues. The CDR3 DNA is TGTGCCAGCAGCTGGCGGGGCAGGAGGTACGAGCAGTACTTC. Translating it yields CASSWRGRRYEQYF.

As for this clone: Relative to the germline gene, one junction end is altered; a read error may explain this. V is TRBV7-7 and J is TRBJ2-2, with 12 bases aligning to TRBD2. The CDR3 is 16 amino acids. CDR1 is SSHAT, CDR2 FNYEAQ, per germline (reference sequence). CDR3 bases: TGTGCTAGCAGCCCTCAATCTAGCGGGGGGGCCGGGGAGCTGTTTTTT. Translated, it gives CASSPQSSGGAGELFF.

The chain combines TRBV11-2 with TRBJ2-7, with TRBD1 matching 9 bases. Germline values: CDR1 SGHAT, CDR2 FQNNGV. V lost 5 bases to trimming and J lost 4 bases; unmatched junction nucleotides: 9. The CDR3 sequence is 15 residues long. This CDR3 is CASSLAGTGMYEQYF. The CDR3 region has the DNA TGTGCCAGCAGCCTAGCCGGGACAGGGATGTACGAGCAGTACTTC.

The chain combines TRBV7-3 with TRBJ1-2; D ambiguous. V lost 2 bases, J lost 7 bases, and 11 bases lay in between. The CDR3 has 13 residues. The germline CDR1 and CDR2 sequences are SGHTA and FQGTGA. The CDR3 spells CASSLELRAGYTF. CDR3 DNA sequence: TGTGCCAGCAGCTTAGAATTACGGGCTGGCTACACCTTC.

V and J are TRBV2 and TRBJ2-7; no clear D gene. The CDR3 length is 14 residues. The V gene's germline CDR1 is SNHLY and CDR2 FYNNEI. Trimming shortened V by 5 bases and J by 3 bases, and 14 bases separated the two germline ends. CDR3 protein: CASSRRKSDYEQYF. Written as DNA, the CDR3 is TGTGCCAGCAGTCGAAGAAAGTCCGACTACGAGCAGTACTTC.

This clone came up once. V gene TRBV2 combines with J gene TRBJ2-7; TRBD1 matches 7 bases. Germline CDR1 reads SNHLY; CDR2 reads FYNNEI. After removal of 9 bases from V and 4 bases from J, the junction contained 3 bases not matched to a gene. CDR3 length: 11 amino acids. This CDR3 is CASETGYEQYF. The CDR3 coding sequence is TGTGCCAGTGAGACAGGGTACGAGCAGTACTTC.

J is TRBJ2-1 and V is TRBV5-1; 9 bases align to TRBD2. Germline V gene lookup returns CDR1 SGHRS and CDR2 YFSETQ. The CDR3 runs 17 residues. V lost 0 bases to trimming and J lost 5 bases; unmatched junction nucleotides: 9. The CDR3 loop is CASSLGPGLASDNEQFF. The CDR3 DNA sequence: TGCGCCAGCAGCTTGGGCCCTGGACTAGCGAGCGACAATGAGCAGTTCTTC.

This chain joins TRBV5-4 and TRBJ1-6; the D gene is possibly TRBD1 (6 bases). The V end lost 4 bases, the J end lost 7 bases, and 18 bases lay between the germline ends. The length of the CDR3 is 16 residues. Germline CDR1 SGHNT, CDR2 YYREEE (reference sequence). The CDR3 DNA is TGTGCCAGCAGCCTCGGGACACCGAGGGGGAATTCACCCCTCCACTTT. This translates into CASSLGTPRGNSPLHF.

The chain recombines TRBV6-6 with TRBJ2-2; TRBD2 aligns across 9 bases. The V gene's germline CDR1 is MNHNY and CDR2 SVGAGI (reference sequence). V shed 6 bases, J shed 4 bases, and the junction held 9 bases outside the gene matches. The CDR3 has 16 amino acids. The CDR3 bases are TGTGCCAGCAGCAGTTACGGCGGGGGGGTCACCGGGGAGCTGTTTTTT. Translated, it gives CASSSYGGGVTGELFF.

The rearrangement joins TRBV7-7 to TRBJ2-7, with 7 bases that match TRBD1. CDR1 and CDR2 from the germline V gene are SSHAT and FNYEAQ (reference sequence). This CDR3 is 18 amino acids long. Unmatched junction bases numbered 19, after V lost 5 bases and J lost 3 bases. The CDR3 nucleotides read TGTGCCAGCAGCCCCAGGGCCTCCCTAGAAGGGGGCAGCTACGAGCAGTACTTC. Amino acid sequence: CASSPRASLEGGSYEQYF. Variable domain in full (rest from reference TRBV7-7 and TRBJ2-7): GAGVSQSPRYKVTKRGQDVTLRCDPISSHATLYWYQQALGQGPEFLTYFNYEAQPDKSGLPSDRFSAERPEGSISTLTIQRTEQRDSAMYRCASSPRASLEGGSYEQYFGPGTRLTVT.

CDR3 residues: CATAQGLSYNEQFF. The DNA of the CDR3 is TGTGCCACCGCACAGGGCCTCTCCTACAATGAGCAGTTCTTC. This chain connects TRBV30 to TRBJ2-1; TRBD1 is a possible D gene (6 bases). The CDR3 has 14 residues. The ends were cut back, 8 bases at V and 0 bases at J, with 14 bases in the middle. The germline V gene has CDR1 GTSNPN and CDR2 SVGIG (reference sequence).

This clone occurred once. The chain has TRBV30 and TRBJ1-6; no clear D. V was cut by 2 bases and J by 9 bases, with 8 bases left in between. Germline CDR1 is GTSNPN and CDR2 is SVGIG (reference sequence). This CDR3 is built from 12 residues. The CDR3, as DNA: TGTGCCTGGAGTCTTGGGCCTTCACCCCTCCACTTT. Translation: CAWSLGPSPLHF.